Presented here are 24 T cell receptor beta chains from one specimen sequenced in a study of beta chain features in type 1 diabetes. Sequencing targeted expressed TCRB transcripts, as all isolated RNA had been reverse transcribed. Sequenced by immunoSEQ multiplex PCR; TCRdb stores in-frame clones only, minus some. The data contain more than 25,000 clones, roughly 45% of them singletons. These TCRs are of unknown antigen specificity. Points from the study as a whole: Moderate but significant shortening of TCRB CDR3s was recorded in all four CD4+ subsets from Type 1 diabetes patients.

Sequenced: stem cell memory CD4+ T cells from blood. The source is a man aged 25-45 years with type 1 diabetes.

The chain employs TRBV11-2 and TRBJ2-5; a weak D match, TRBD2 (6 bases). The J call is doubtful: the DNA matches TRBJ2-7 better. CDR1 and CDR2 (germline): SGHAT, FQNNGV. This CDR3 is 17 amino acids long. The CDR3 is CASSPLSRAGSSYEQYF. CDR3 nucleotide sequence: TGTGCCAGCAGCCCCCTTAGTAGAGCGGGTTCTTCCTACGAGCAGTACTTC.

This clone was recorded a few times. The chain uses TRBV28 and TRBJ2-7; 8 nucleotides align to TRBD1. CDR1 and CDR2 from the germline V gene are MDHEN and SYDVKM. Trimming took 6 bases from V and 0 from J; bases not matched to a gene: 7. This CDR3 region has 15 residues. The CDR3 loop reads CASSGPGTGSYEQYF. The CDR3 DNA follows: TGTGCCAGCAGCGGGCCCGGGACAGGCTCCTACGAGCAGTACTTC.

This clone appeared a few times. The chain employs TRBV4-1 and TRBJ2-1, with 7 nucleotides matching TRBD2. The CDR3 has 16 amino acids. V lost 2 bases, J lost 6 bases, and 10 bases stayed unmatched. Per the germline V gene, CDR1 is MGHRA and CDR2 is YSYEKL. The CDR3 region has the DNA TGCGCCAGCAGCCAACTACCGGGACTATTGGTCAATGAGCAGTTCTTC. As protein: CASSQLPGLLVNEQFF.

The J gene is TRBJ1-1, the V gene TRBV2; D call uncertain. The ends were cut back, 1 base at V and 1 base at J, with 13 bases in the middle. The V gene's germline CDR1 is SNHLY and CDR2 FYNNEI. The CDR3 runs to 16 residues. This CDR3 reads CASSEGVSSQNTEAFF. The CDR3, as DNA: TGTGCCAGCAGTGAAGGTGTATCCTCACAGAACACTGAAGCTTTCTTT.

In this sample, this clone turned up a few times. The chain combines TRBV5-1 with TRBJ2-1; weak D call: TRBD2 (5 bases). CDR1 SGHRS and CDR2 YFSETQ come from the germline V gene. The CDR3 spans 16 residues. The V and J ends lost 4 bases and 0 bases respectively, with 14 bases between them. CDR3 residues: CASSVDGIRSYNEQFF. Written as DNA, the CDR3 is TGCGCCAGCAGCGTCGACGGGATCCGCTCCTACAATGAGCAGTTCTTC.

The rearrangement links TRBV7-2 to TRBJ2-7; D call uncertain. The ends were cut back, 3 bases at V and 3 bases at J, with 15 bases in the middle. This CDR3 is 15 amino acids long. The germline gives CDR1 SGHTA, CDR2 FQGNSA. Here the CDR3 DNA reads TGTGCCAGCAGCTTTAGCAGAACCTTGGGCTACGAGCAGTACTTC. Translating gives CASSFSRTLGYEQYF.

This clone was seen a handful of times. The gene calls are TRBV11-2 and TRBJ2-3, with 7 bases matching TRBD1. Germline loops: CDR1 SGHAT, CDR2 FQNNGV. Germline trimming cut 8 bases from V and 1 base from J; bases unmatched to any gene: 3. The CDR3 contains 13 residues. CDR3 loop: CASRTGGTDTQYF. For the CDR3, the DNA is TGTGCCAGCCGAACAGGGGGCACAGATACGCAGTATTTT.

The CDR3 protein is CASSLTGVRETQYF. DNA of the CDR3: TGTGCCAGCAGTCTCACAGGGGTTCGGGAGACCCAGTACTTC. The chain combines TRBV6-6 with TRBJ2-5; 7 bases map to TRBD1. Germline V gene data show CDR1 as MNHNY and CDR2 as SVGAGI (reference sequence). V shed 5 bases and J 5 bases; nucleotides not matched to a gene: 8. This CDR3 is built from 14 residues.

V gene TRBV7-9 combines with J gene TRBJ2-5; 9 bases align to TRBD2. Germline V gene data show CDR1 as SEHNR and CDR2 as FQNEAQ (reference sequence). There are 14 residues in the CDR3. The trim removed 5 bases at V and 2 bases at J, leaving 3 bases unmatched. The CDR3 sequence: CASSPTSGQETQYF. CDR3 bases: TGTGCCAGCAGCCCTACTAGCGGGCAAGAGACCCAGTACTTC.

This clone has more than one count but fewer than ten. This chain links TRBV18 with TRBJ2-7; TRBD1 matches at 9 bases. Germline assignment: CDR1 KGHSH and CDR2 LQKENI. The CDR3 runs 14 residues. V dropped 0 bases and J dropped 3; count of bases not matched to a gene: 0. The CDR3 sequence: CASSPPTGGYEQYF. In DNA form, the CDR3 reads TGTGCCAGCTCACCACCGACAGGGGGCTACGAGCAGTACTTC.

The chain joins TRBV5-4 to TRBJ2-5; possible D gene TRBD1, 7 bases. The better agreement between TRBJ2-7 and the DNA end casts doubt on the J call. Germline CDR1 and CDR2: SGHNT and YYREEE (reference sequence). The CDR3 spans 15 residues. CDR3 protein: CASSPGGGRSYEQYF. The CDR3 nucleotides are TGTGCCAGCAGCCCCGGAGGGGGCCGGTCCTACGAGCAGTACTTC.

The chain links TRBV28 to TRBJ1-2; possibly TRBD1 for D (6 bases). Trimming shortened V by 6 bases and J by 0 bases, and 8 bases separated the two germline ends. CDR3 length: 13 residues. Germline loops: CDR1 MDHEN, CDR2 SYDVKM. CDR3 sequence (DNA): TGTGCCAGCAGCAGGACAGCTAACTATGGCTACACCTTC. Its protein is CASSRTANYGYTF.

The chain is built from TRBV7-2 and TRBJ2-7; tentatively, D is TRBD2 (6 bases). Trimming removed 5 bases at V and 6 bases at J, with 26 bases between. CDR1 and CDR2 from the germline V gene are SGHTA and FQGNSA. The CDR3 consists of 17 residues. In nucleotides, the CDR3 is TGTGCCAGCAGCCCAAAGTCGTCGGCGGGAAGACGGGGCGAGCAGTACTTC. Encoded protein: CASSPKSSAGRRGEQYF.

The V and J genes are TRBV28 and TRBJ2-3; D remains ambiguous. Trimming stripped 3 bases from V and 2 bases from J, with 6 bases between. Germline-derived CDR1 and CDR2 are MDHEN and SYDVKM. The CDR3 covers 13 residues. CDR3 amino acids: CASSFADTDTQYF. CDR3 DNA sequence: TGTGCCAGCAGTTTCGCGGACACAGATACGCAGTATTTT.

The chain has TRBV9 and TRBJ1-5; 8 bases agree with TRBD1. The CDR3 has 15 amino acids. Germline lookup yields CDR1 SGDLS and CDR2 YYNGEE. V was pared by 0 bases and J by 2 bases, with 1 base of the junction left unmatched. The CDR3 region is CASSVGGQGNQPQHF. The CDR3, as DNA: TGTGCCAGCAGCGTAGGGGGACAGGGCAATCAGCCCCAGCATTTT.

V usage is TRBV7-6 and J usage is TRBJ1-5, with unresolved D. This CDR3 is 18 amino acids long. The V end was cut by 1 base, the J end by 2 bases, with 18 bases between. In germline, CDR1 is SGHVS, CDR2 FNYEAQ. The CDR3 is CASSLEGSLGGRNQPQHF. CDR3 sequence (DNA): TGTGCCAGCAGCTTAGAGGGCAGCCTCGGAGGGCGCAATCAGCCCCAGCATTTT. Drawing the rest from reference TRBV7-6 and TRBJ1-5, the complete variable domain is GAGVSQSPRYKVTKRGQDVALRCDPISGHVSLYWYRQALGQGPEFLTYFNYEAQQDKSGLPNDRFSAERPEGSISTLTIQRTEQRDSAMYRCASSLEGSLGGRNQPQHFGDGTRLSIL.

This chain joins TRBV18 and TRBJ2-7, with D perhaps matching TRBD1 (6 bases). V was cut by 2 bases and J by 0 bases, with 11 bases left in between. The CDR3 covers 15 residues. Germline V gene data show CDR1 as KGHSH and CDR2 as LQKENI. CDR3: CASSPGAGDSYEQYF. The CDR3 DNA sequence: TGTGCCAGCTCACCAGGTGCAGGGGACTCCTACGAGCAGTACTTC.

This chain joins TRBV21-1 and TRBJ1-5; the DNA was not compared with TRBD1, the D call given in the table. TRBV21-1 is classified as a pseudogene. The CDR3 loop spans 17 amino acids. CDR3: CASSRGPTGRSNQPQHF. CDR3 nucleotide sequence: TGTGCCAGCAGCAGAGGACCGACAGGGCGAAGCAATCAGCCCCAGCATTTT.

The chain combines TRBV7-8 with TRBJ2-5, with TRBD1 as a possible D gene (6 bases). Germline V gives CDR1 SGHVS, CDR2 FQNEAQ. V lost 5 bases, J lost 1 base, and 14 bases lay in between. The CDR3 has 15 amino acids. CDR3 sequence reads: CASSPGERPQETQYF. The CDR3 DNA follows: TGTGCCAGCAGCCCAGGGGAGAGGCCCCAAGAGACCCAGTACTTC.

V gene TRBV30 combines with J gene TRBJ2-2; D is perhaps TRBD1 (5 bases). The CDR3 contains 14 residues. Trimming stripped 0 bases from V and 2 bases from J, with 7 bases between. Germline V gene data show CDR1 as GTSNPN and CDR2 as SVGIG (reference sequence). The CDR3 nucleotides are TGTGCCTGGAGTGTAAGGGGAAACACCGGGGAGCTGTTTTTT. It is translated as CAWSVRGNTGELFF.

This rearrangement joins TRBV6-5 to TRBJ1-2; no firm D call. Trimming cost V 6 bases and J 4 bases, with 9 bases left between them. The CDR3 spans 12 residues. Germline CDR1 is MNHEY and CDR2 is SVGAGI. The CDR3 spells CASSPGRYGYTF. The CDR3, as DNA: TGTGCCAGCAGCCCGGGTCGCTATGGCTACACCTTC.

This clone appeared a few times. J is TRBJ2-1 and V is TRBV2; D is undetermined. CDR1 and CDR2 from the germline V gene are SNHLY and FYNNEI. The CDR3 is 13 residues long. The V end was cut by 6 bases, the J end by 10 bases, with 16 bases between. The CDR3: CASSTTPLAEQFF. CDR3 DNA: TGTGCCAGCAGCACAACCCCCCTGGCAGAGCAGTTCTTC.

The chain combines TRBV6-5 with TRBJ2-7; possibly TRBD2 for D (6 bases). This CDR3 comprises 14 residues. Germline CDR1 and CDR2: MNHEY and SVGAGI. Trimming pared 10 bases from V and 0 bases from J, leaving 16 bases between. CDR3 in DNA: TGTGCCACCCCCCCGGGACTTCTCTCCTACGAGCAGTACTTC. Translating it yields CATPPGLLSYEQYF.

This chain connects TRBV5-1 to TRBJ2-7; 8 bases line up with TRBD2. Germline values: CDR1 SGHRS, CDR2 YFSETQ. CDR3 length: 14 amino acids. Trimming at V came to 1 base and at J to 2 bases, leaving 2 bases not matched to a gene. Here the CDR3 DNA reads TGCGCCAGCAGCTTGACTAGCGGAACCTACGAGCAGTACTTC. It yields the protein CASSLTSGTYEQYF. Supplemented by reference TRBV5-1 and TRBJ2-7, the full variable domain reads KAGVTQTPRYLIKTRGQQVTLSCSPISGHRSVSWYQQTPGQGLQFLFEYFSETQRNKGNFPGRFSGRQFSNSRSEMNVSTLELGDSALYLCASSLTSGTYEQYFGPGTRLTVT.